The 8 T cell receptor beta chains given below trace back to one sample, sequenced in a study of T-cell reconstitution after alpha-beta-depleted transplantation in children. TCRbeta library preparation incorporated unique molecular identifiers. TCRdb processed the PCR reads anew with MiXCR; each CDR3 protein has one entry. The table lists around 500,000 distinct CDR3 sequences, under 25% of them singletons, with roughly 13% in the top ten. The sequenced sample was PBMCs, mostly from graft donor cells, obtained 360 days after TCRalphabeta/CD19-depleted stem cell transplant. The receptor source for this set is a boy in the first two years of life who had a stem cell transplant for acute myeloid leukemia, so the T cells may come from the graft donor.

J is TRBJ2-7 and V is TRBV20-1, with D perhaps assigned TRBD1 or TRBD2 (6 bases each). Germline V gene data show CDR1 as DFQATT and CDR2 as SNEGSKA (reference sequence). The CDR3 length is 14 residues. V was trimmed by 3 bases and J by 7 bases, leaving 19 bases between them. In nucleotides, the CDR3 is TGCAGTGCTAGTTCAAGGGGGGCCTCGAGGGAGCAGTACTTC. Protein sequence: CSASSRGASREQYF.

This clonotype was detected many times. The chain couples TRBV6-2 or TRBV6-3 to TRBJ2-7; the D is unclear. Germline V lookup: CDR1 MNHEY, CDR2 SVGEGT. The CDR3 has 12 residues. V was pared by 2 bases and J by 4 bases, with 6 bases between. This CDR3 is CASSYQGYEQYF. The CDR3 nucleotides are TGTGCCAGCAGTTACCAAGGTTACGAGCAGTACTTC.

This clonotype has only a few counts. The chain is built from TRBV6-5 and TRBJ1-5, with D hard to call. The V end lost 4 bases, the J end lost 2 bases, and 12 bases lay between the germline ends. Germline CDR1 and CDR2: MNHEY and SVGAGI. This CDR3 is built from 15 residues. CDR3 nucleotide sequence: TGTGCCAGCAGTTCCCGGTCTAAGGGCAATCAGCCCCAGCATTTT. Its protein is CASSSRSKGNQPQHF.

This clonotype appeared many times. CDR3 region: CAISESGSQGGNQPQHF. The CDR3 bases are TGTGCCATCAGTGAGTCCGGGTCACAGGGCGGCAATCAGCCCCAGCATTTT. The gene calls are TRBV10-3 and TRBJ1-5; D possibly corresponds to TRBD1 (6 bases). The ends were cut back, 0 bases at V and 2 bases at J, with 14 bases in the middle. This CDR3 contains 17 residues. Germline CDR1 is ENHRY and CDR2 is SYGVKD.

V gene TRBV10-1 combines with J gene TRBJ2-3; tentative D call: TRBD2 (5 bases). V lost 4 bases, J lost 9 bases, and 11 bases lay in between. Germline values: CDR1 WNHNN, CDR2 SYGVQD (reference sequence). This CDR3 comprises 12 residues. The CDR3 DNA reads TGCGCCAGCAGTGGCGCGAGGGAAACGCAGTATTTT. It specifies CASSGARETQYF.

As regards this clonotype: This may be a read error: a much more frequent sequence differs by one nucleotide. The chain uses TRBV18 and TRBJ2-1; TRBD2 aligns across 15 bases. The CDR3 totals 16 residues. Germline CDR1 KGHSH, CDR2 LQKENI. CDR3 loop: CASSRGTSGGHYEPFF. The CDR3 DNA is TGTGCCAGCTCACGTGGGACTAGCGGGGGGCACTATGAGCCGTTCTTC. Based on the CDR3 plus reference TRBV18 and TRBJ2-1, the full variable domain is NAGVMQNPRHLVRRRGQEARLRCSPMKGHSHVYWYRQLPEEGLKFMVYLQKENIIDESGMPKERFSAEFPKEGPSILRIQQVVRGDSAAYFCASSRGTSGGHYEPFFGPGTRLTVL.

J is TRBJ2-5 and V is TRBV7-9, with 7 bases matching TRBD2. J was trimmed by 7 bases and V by 8 bases; bases with no gene match: 13. Germline-derived CDR1 and CDR2 are SEHNR and FQNEAQ (reference sequence). The CDR3 length is 14 residues. CDR3 nucleotide sequence: TGTGCCAGCGGCGGACTAGGACTAGTTGTGACCCAGTACTTC. It translates to CASGGLGLVVTQYF.

The sample holds a few counts of this clonotype. The chain employs TRBV7-9 and TRBJ2-7, with D unclear. CDR1 and CDR2 (germline): SEHNR, FQNEAQ (reference sequence). Deletions cut 1 base from V and 4 bases from J, with 8 bases between. This CDR3 has 13 residues. CDR3 protein: CASSLEVQYEQYF. CDR3 bases: TGTGCCAGCAGCTTAGAAGTCCAGTACGAGCAGTACTTC.